A selection of T cell receptor beta chains follows, all from one sample in a study of blood T cell repertoires in COVID-19. Measured with immunoSEQ multiplex PCR; TCRdb has only the in-frame clones, and not every one. The top ten clones hold about 1.2% of a sample with 300,000 or so clones, approximately 82% of them seen once. Sequencing was done on a sample of peripheral blood. The receptors shown here come from a woman aged 45-65 years with acute or convalescent COVID-19. Both conserved end residues are part of each CDR3. The order of the fields is V gene, D gene, J gene, CDR3 protein. The D gene is left open where the match is weak.

V: TRBV9
D: -
J: TRBJ1-6
CDR3: CASSRKTGGNSPLHF

V: TRBV28
D: -
J: TRBJ2-2
CDR3: CASSLLSGELFF

V: TRBV28
D: TRBD1
J: TRBJ1-2
CDR3: CASRLTGDYGYTF

V: TRBV2
D: TRBD1
J: TRBJ2-4
CDR3: CASRPTGEGPKNIQYF

V: TRBV10-1
D: -
J: TRBJ2-1
CDR3: CASSGLAGDEQFF

V: TRBV29-1
D: -
J: TRBJ2-1
CDR3: CSVAGWGNRGGDYNEQFF

V: TRBV19
D: TRBD1
J: TRBJ1-5
CDR3: CASRRQGFSNQPQHF

V: TRBV28
D: -
J: TRBJ2-3
CDR3: CASRGDSTDTQYF

V: TRBV18
D: -
J: TRBJ1-1
CDR3: CASSFSVQGGGTEAFF

V: TRBV2
D: TRBD1
J: TRBJ1-2
CDR3: CASRVGQGGYGYTF

V: TRBV6-2/TRBV6-3
D: TRBD2
J: TRBJ2-4
CDR3: CASSPSSGGRGNIQYF

V: TRBV4-3
D: -
J: TRBJ2-7
CDR3: CASSQDSGFEQYF

V: TRBV24-1
D: -
J: TRBJ2-2
CDR3: CATNDRNTGELFF

V: TRBV10-2
D: -
J: TRBJ2-5
CDR3: CASSESEETQYF

V: TRBV21-1
D: -
J: TRBJ2-1
CDR3: CASSAQRAHNEQFF

V: TRBV24-1
D: TRBD1
J: TRBJ2-3
CDR3: CATSAGTGATDTQYF

V: TRBV4-1
D: -
J: TRBJ1-2
CDR3: CASSRPDRRSLANYGYTF

V: TRBV7-2
D: -
J: TRBJ1-2
CDR3: CASSLDTDSHTF

V: TRBV2
D: -
J: TRBJ2-7
CDR3: CASLRQEAGAEQYF

V: TRBV7-2
D: TRBD2
J: TRBJ2-7
CDR3: CASSFTLPAGGILYEQYF

V: TRBV28
D: -
J: TRBJ1-3
CDR3: CASSPWGDGNTIYF

V: TRBV30
D: -
J: TRBJ2-1
CDR3: CAWRGGPYNEQFF

V: TRBV6-2/TRBV6-3
D: TRBD1
J: TRBJ1-2
CDR3: CASSYQGGDGYTF

V: TRBV9
D: -
J: TRBJ1-3
CDR3: CASSVPSSGNTIYF

V: TRBV3-1/TRBV3-2
D: -
J: TRBJ1-2
CDR3: CASSQDWPISNYGYTF

V: TRBV9
D: TRBD2
J: TRBJ2-1
CDR3: CASSPPGLAGEGQFF

V: TRBV20-1
D: -
J: TRBJ1-2
CDR3: CSASPGYTF

V: TRBV5-1
D: TRBD1
J: TRBJ2-3
CDR3: CASSMPVDRVSDTQYF

V: TRBV7-2
D: TRBD2
J: TRBJ2-3
CDR3: CASKLSGADTQYF

V: TRBV15
D: TRBD1
J: TRBJ2-7
CDR3: CATSRERSWGQGSYEQYF

V: TRBV15
D: -
J: TRBJ1-2
CDR3: CATRGGVNGYTF

V: TRBV7-8
D: TRBD1
J: TRBJ1-2
CDR3: CASSLWGGETGANYGYTF

V: TRBV7-9
D: -
J: TRBJ2-3
CDR3: CASSSTGTSTDTQYF

V: TRBV5-1
D: -
J: TRBJ2-1
CDR3: CASSQGLSGNEQFF

V: TRBV5-4
D: -
J: TRBJ1-5
CDR3: CASSLGGAGQPQHF

V: TRBV16
D: -
J: TRBJ2-2
CDR3: CASSPREVGELFF

V: TRBV6-2/TRBV6-3
D: -
J: TRBJ1-2
CDR3: CASSPTANYGYTF

V: TRBV19
D: -
J: TRBJ1-1
CDR3: CASHRWNTEAFF

V: TRBV6-2/TRBV6-3
D: TRBD2
J: TRBJ2-7
CDR3: CASSLRRTSGYEQYF

V: TRBV5-4
D: TRBD2
J: TRBJ2-3
CDR3: CATRGGRATDTQYF

V: TRBV6-5
D: TRBD1
J: TRBJ1-2
CDR3: CASSPRTGGANGYTF

V: TRBV2
D: TRBD2
J: TRBJ2-7
CDR3: CASIPPEGTSYFHEQYF

V: TRBV5-1
D: -
J: TRBJ1-2
CDR3: CASSLGTLTGTYGYTF

V: TRBV10-3
D: -
J: TRBJ1-4
CDR3: CAIRDQGGEKLFF

V: TRBV9
D: TRBD1
J: TRBJ1-2
CDR3: CASSVGQGVGNYGYTF

V: TRBV2
D: -
J: TRBJ1-2
CDR3: CASNPRVPITGGYTF

V: TRBV20-1
D: TRBD1
J: TRBJ1-2
CDR3: CSASWDSRLTNYGYTF

V: TRBV6-4
D: -
J: TRBJ2-5
CDR3: CASSDPDRERAEETQYF

V: TRBV2
D: TRBD2
J: TRBJ2-3
CDR3: CASGGTSWADTQYF

V: TRBV5-1
D: TRBD2
J: TRBJ2-1
CDR3: CASSRLAGVRNEQFF

V: TRBV6-5
D: -
J: TRBJ2-5
CDR3: CASSYSRRERETQYF

V: TRBV5-8
D: TRBD1
J: TRBJ1-2
CDR3: CASSSGQGGANYGYTF

V: TRBV5-4
D: TRBD1
J: TRBJ1-1
CDR3: CASSLGGWGQGSGSAEAFF

V: TRBV11-1
D: TRBD2
J: TRBJ2-1
CDR3: CASSLGTSGREQFF

V: TRBV2
D: -
J: TRBJ2-3
CDR3: CASSGRGSTDTQYF